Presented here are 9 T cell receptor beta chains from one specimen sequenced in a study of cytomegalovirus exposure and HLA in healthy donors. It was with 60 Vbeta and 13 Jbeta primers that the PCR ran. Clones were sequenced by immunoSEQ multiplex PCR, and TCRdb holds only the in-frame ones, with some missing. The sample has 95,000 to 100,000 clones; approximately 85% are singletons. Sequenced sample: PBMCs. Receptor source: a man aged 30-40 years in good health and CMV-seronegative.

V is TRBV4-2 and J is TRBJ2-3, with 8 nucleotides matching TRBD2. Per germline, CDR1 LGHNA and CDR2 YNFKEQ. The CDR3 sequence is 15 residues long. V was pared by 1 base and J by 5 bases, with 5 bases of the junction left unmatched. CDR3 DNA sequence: TGTGCCAGCAGCCAAGGGACTAGCAGTGAAGATACGCAGTATTTT. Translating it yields CASSQGTSSEDTQYF.

The CDR3 loop is CASTQGIRETQYF. The DNA for the CDR3 is TGTGCCAGCACCCAGGGAATCCGGGAGACCCAGTACTTC. The V and J genes are TRBV7-2 and TRBJ2-5, with D maybe TRBD1 (5 bases). Germline CDR1 and CDR2: SGHTA and FQGNSA. Trimming removed 7 bases from V and 5 bases from J, with 14 bases in between. The CDR3 is 13 residues long.

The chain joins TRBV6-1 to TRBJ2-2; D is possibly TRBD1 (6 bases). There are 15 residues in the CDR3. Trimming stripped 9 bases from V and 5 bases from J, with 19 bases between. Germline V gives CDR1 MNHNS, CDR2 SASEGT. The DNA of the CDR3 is TGTGCCAGTGAGAAAGGCAGGGGACCAACCGGGGAGCTGTTTTTT. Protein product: CASEKGRGPTGELFF.

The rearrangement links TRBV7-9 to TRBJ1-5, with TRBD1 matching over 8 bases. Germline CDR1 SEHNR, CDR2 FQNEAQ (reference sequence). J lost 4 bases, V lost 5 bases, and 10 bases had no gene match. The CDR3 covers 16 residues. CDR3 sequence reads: CASSGTGTGSNQPQHF. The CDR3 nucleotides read TGTGCCAGCAGCGGAACCGGGACAGGATCTAATCAGCCCCAGCATTTT.

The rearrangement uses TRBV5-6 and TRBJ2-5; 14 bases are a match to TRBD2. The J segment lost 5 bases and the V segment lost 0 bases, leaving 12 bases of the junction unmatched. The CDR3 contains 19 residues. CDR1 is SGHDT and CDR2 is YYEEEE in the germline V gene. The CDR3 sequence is CASSLEGLRLAGGRETQYF. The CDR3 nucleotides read TGTGCCAGCAGCTTGGAAGGGTTGCGACTAGCGGGGGGGCGCGAGACCCAGTACTTC.

The DNA of the CDR3 is TGTGCCAGCAGTTTGGCAGGGGCGGATGAAAAACTGTTTTTT. Its translation: CASSLAGADEKLFF. The rearrangement joins TRBV27 to TRBJ1-4, with D maybe TRBD1 (6 bases). CDR1 and CDR2 (germline): MNHEY, SMNVEV (reference sequence). There are 14 residues in the CDR3. The ends were cut back, 3 bases at V and 6 bases at J, with 11 bases in the middle.

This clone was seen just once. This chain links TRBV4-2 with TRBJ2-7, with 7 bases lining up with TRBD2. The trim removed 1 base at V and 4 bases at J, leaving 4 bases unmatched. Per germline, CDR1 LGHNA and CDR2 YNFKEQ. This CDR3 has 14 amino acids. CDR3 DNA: TGTGCCAGCAGCCAAGTCGGGGGAGGGTACGAGCAGTACTTC. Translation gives CASSQVGGGYEQYF.

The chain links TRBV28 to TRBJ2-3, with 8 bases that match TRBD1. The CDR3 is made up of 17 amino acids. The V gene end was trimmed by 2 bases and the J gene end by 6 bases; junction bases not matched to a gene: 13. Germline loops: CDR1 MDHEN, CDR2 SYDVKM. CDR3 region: CASSLTSLRGRQDTQYF. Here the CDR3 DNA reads TGTGCCAGCAGTTTAACAAGTCTCAGGGGGCGCCAGGATACGCAGTATTTT.

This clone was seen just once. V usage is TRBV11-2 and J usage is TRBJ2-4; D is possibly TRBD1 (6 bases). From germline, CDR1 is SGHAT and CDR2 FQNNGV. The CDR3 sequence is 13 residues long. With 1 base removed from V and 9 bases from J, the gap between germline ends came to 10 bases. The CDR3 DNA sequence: TGTGCCAGCAGCTTAGGGGCCAGGGGCATTCAGTACTTC. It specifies CASSLGARGIQYF. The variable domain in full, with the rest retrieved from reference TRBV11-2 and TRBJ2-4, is EAGVAQSPRYKIIEKRQSVAFWCNPISGHATLYWYQQILGQGPKLLIQFQNNGVVDDSQLPKDRFSAERLKGVDSTLKIQPAKLEDSAVYLCASSLGARGIQYFGAGTRLSVL.